This TCR beta chain was obtained from a study of patients and donors after allogeneic stem cell transplantation. V lost 4 bases to trimming and J lost 0 bases; unmatched junction nucleotides: 5. CDR1 is MGHRA and CDR2 is YSYEKL in the germline V gene. This CDR3 is 16 amino acids long. Only a few counts were recorded for this clonotype. Using its own MiXCR run on the RT-PCR reads, TCRdb lists one record per CDR3 protein. This sample has over 400,000 distinct CDR3 sequences; about a sixth occur once, and the top ten carry less than 8%. The sample taken for sequencing was blood, either unsorted or a sorted T cell fraction (not recorded which). The rearrangement links TRBV4-1 to TRBJ2-1; 8 bases fit TRBD2. This TCR came from a human donor who was either an allogeneic HSCT recipient or a stem cell or donor lymphocyte infusion donor (not recorded which). It is not recorded whose cells these are; they may come from a transplant donor. The CDR3 bases are TGCGCCAGCAGCCTAGTAGCGGGGAGCTCCTACAATGAGCAGTTCTTC. Protein: CASSLVAGSSYNEQFF.